This T cell receptor beta chain was obtained from a study of blood T cells in healthy people across ages. The CDR3 contains 16 residues. The V end was cut by 1 base, the J end by 7 bases, with 17 bases between. Germline CDR1 is SGHVS and CDR2 is FNYEAQ. It was with a sample-barcoded 5' primer and a J-beta primer mix that a second PCR of about 7 to 12 cycles was run. Each TCR beta cDNA got a 12-nucleotide random molecular identifier. In TCRdb, the 5' RACE reads were re-called with MiXCR into one record per CDR3 protein. This table has about 1.6 million distinct CDR3 sequences, around 36% appearing once. Note on this clonotype: The target antigen is unknown.

The draw of peripheral blood yielded ten milliliters from each donor. Isolation recovered at least 6.5 million PBMCs from every sample. Study outcomes and limitations: The study found TCR beta diversity correlated strongly with naive T cell percentage.

V and J are TRBV7-6 and TRBJ2-1; D not resolved. The origin of this receptor is a woman in her thirties in good health. The sequenced sample consisted of blood. CDR3 nucleotides: TGTGCCAGCAGCTTAGATGGCGCGCCTGGGCGAAATGAGCAGTTCTTC. Its translation is CASSLDGAPGRNEQFF. Variable domain in full (rest from reference TRBV7-6 and TRBJ2-1): GAGVSQSPRYKVTKRGQDVALRCDPISGHVSLYWYRQALGQGPEFLTYFNYEAQQDKSGLPNDRFSAERPEGSISTLTIQRTEQRDSAMYRCASSLDGAPGRNEQFFGPGTRLTVL.